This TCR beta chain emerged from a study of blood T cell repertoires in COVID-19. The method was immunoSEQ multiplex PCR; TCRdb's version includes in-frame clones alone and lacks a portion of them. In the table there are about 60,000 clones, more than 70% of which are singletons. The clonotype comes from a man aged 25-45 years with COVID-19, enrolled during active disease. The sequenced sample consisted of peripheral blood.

Written as DNA, the CDR3 is TGTGCCAGCAGCCCTGGGACAGGGGACATGAACACTGAAGCTTTCTTT. It yields the protein CASSPGTGDMNTEAFF. This chain links TRBV5-6 with TRBJ1-1; 10 nucleotides match TRBD1. CDR1 SGHDT and CDR2 YYEEEE come from the germline V gene. CDR3 length: 16 residues. V lost 4 bases, J lost 0 bases, and 6 bases stayed unmatched.